Listed below are T cell receptor beta chains from one sample, sequenced in a study of cytomegalovirus exposure and HLA in healthy donors. The protocol was immunoSEQ multiplex PCR, while the TCRdb copy is restricted to in-frame clones and leaves out a portion. The sample records 150,000 to 190,000 clones, about 85% being singletons. Specimen: PBMCs. The receptor source for this set is a woman aged 18-30 years in good health and CMV-seronegative. Each CDR3 is given with its conserved first and last residue. Fields, in order: V gene, J gene, D gene, clone size, CDR3 protein, CDR3 DNA. The D gene is left open where the match is weak. Clone size is shown for a subset of rows, as once, few, many or a class of expanded clone.

V: TRBV18
J: TRBJ2-1
D: TRBD2
size: -
CDR3: CASSKREGGEQFF
DNA: TGTGCCAGCTCGAAGCGGGAGGGCGGTGAGCAGTTCTTC

V: TRBV29-1
J: TRBJ2-7
D: TRBD1
size: -
CDR3: CSAIPGQFSYEQYF
DNA: TGCAGCGCCATTCCGGGACAGTTCTCCTACGAGCAGTACTTC

V: TRBV5-6
J: TRBJ1-2
D: -
size: few
CDR3: CASSLRRGDYGYTF
DNA: TGTGCCAGCAGCCTCAGGCGCGGGGACTATGGCTACACCTTC

V: TRBV4-2
J: TRBJ1-4
D: -
size: -
CDR3: CASSQEGGRGEKLFF
DNA: TGTGCCAGCAGCCAAGAGGGCGGGAGAGGCGAAAAACTGTTTTTT

V: TRBV7-2
J: TRBJ2-1
D: TRBD2
size: -
CDR3: CASNAGAGAFSSYNEQFF
DNA: TGTGCCAGCAACGCAGGAGCGGGGGCCTTTAGCTCCTACAATGAGCAGTTCTTC

V: TRBV4-3
J: TRBJ2-7
D: -
size: -
CDR3: CASSQDTITYEQYF
DNA: TGCGCCAGCAGCCAAGATACAATTACCTACGAGCAGTACTTC

V: TRBV30
J: TRBJ1-6
D: TRBD1
size: -
CDR3: CAWSRDRIHNSPLHF
DNA: TGTGCCTGGAGTCGGGACAGGATCCATAATTCACCCCTCCACTTT

V: TRBV2
J: TRBJ2-1
D: TRBD1
size: -
CDR3: CASSGWDRGGYNEQFF
DNA: TGTGCCAGCAGTGGATGGGACAGGGGAGGTTATAATGAGCAGTTCTTC

V: TRBV7-8
J: TRBJ2-5
D: TRBD2
size: -
CDR3: CASSLETSGGARRETQYF
DNA: TGTGCCAGCAGCTTAGAGACTAGCGGGGGGGCCCGCCGAGAGACCCAGTACTTC

V: TRBV5-1
J: TRBJ1-3
D: TRBD1
size: -
CDR3: CASSLVGGENTIYF
DNA: TGCGCCAGCAGCTTGGTAGGGGGCGAAAACACCATATATTTT

V: TRBV5-1
J: TRBJ2-2
D: -
size: -
CDR3: CASSPRTDGGTGELFF
DNA: TGCGCCAGCAGCCCCCGGACAGACGGAGGCACCGGGGAGCTGTTTTTT

V: TRBV28
J: TRBJ2-7
D: TRBD1
size: -
CDR3: CASSPRGKISYEQYF
DNA: TGTGCCAGCAGCCCCAGGGGGAAAATTTCCTACGAGCAGTACTTC

V: TRBV4-3
J: TRBJ1-1
D: -
size: -
CDR3: CASSDSEGVNTEAFF
DNA: TGCGCCAGCAGCGATTCCGAAGGGGTGAACACTGAAGCTTTCTTT

V: TRBV10-3
J: TRBJ1-2
D: TRBD1
size: -
CDR3: CAITELGQGASGYTF
DNA: TGTGCCATCACCGAACTGGGACAGGGGGCGAGTGGCTACACCTTC

V: TRBV4-1
J: TRBJ1-5
D: -
size: -
CDR3: CASSQEGALIGAQHF
DNA: TGCGCCAGCAGCCAAGAAGGTGCGCTTATCGGGGCCCAGCATTTT

V: TRBV28
J: TRBJ1-1
D: TRBD1
size: -
CDR3: CASSSLQGVRNTEAFF
DNA: TGTGCCAGCAGTTCCTTACAGGGGGTGAGGAACACTGAAGCTTTCTTT

V: TRBV2
J: TRBJ2-7
D: TRBD1
size: -
CDR3: CASRQTGGVWAYEQYF
DNA: TGTGCCAGCAGACAGACAGGGGGAGTCTGGGCCTACGAGCAGTACTTC

V: TRBV9
J: TRBJ1-3
D: -
size: -
CDR3: CASSPSRVGNTIYF
DNA: TGTGCCAGCAGCCCCAGCAGGGTCGGAAACACCATATATTTT

V: TRBV2
J: TRBJ1-6
D: TRBD1
size: few
CDR3: CASSWTGPEPLHF
DNA: TGTGCCAGCAGTTGGACAGGGCCTGAACCCCTCCACTTT

V: TRBV7-3
J: TRBJ2-5
D: -
size: -
CDR3: CASSPDQETQYF
DNA: TGTGCCAGCAGCCCCGACCAAGAGACCCAGTACTTC

V: TRBV18
J: TRBJ2-2
D: -
size: -
CDR3: CASSPSAGGSTGELFF
DNA: TGTGCCAGCTCCCCCTCCGCAGGGGGGAGCACCGGGGAGCTGTTTTTT

V: TRBV5-6
J: TRBJ1-4
D: -
size: -
CDR3: CASSSPKPDSLSHEKLFF
DNA: TGTGCCAGCAGCTCACCAAAGCCGGACAGTCTCTCCCATGAAAAACTGTTTTTT

V: TRBV6-5
J: TRBJ2-7
D: TRBD2
size: -
CDR3: CASSPGTKGSYEQYF
DNA: TGTGCCAGCAGTCCCGGGACTAAAGGCTCCTACGAGCAGTACTTC

V: TRBV5-1
J: TRBJ2-3
D: -
size: -
CDR3: CASRSGATDTQYF
DNA: TGCGCCAGCAGGTCTGGGGCCACAGATACGCAGTATTTT

V: TRBV11-2
J: TRBJ1-2
D: -
size: -
CDR3: CASSLGVRRTKEGGYTF
DNA: TGTGCCAGCAGCTTAGGGGTCCGTAGGACAAAGGAAGGTGGCTACACCTTC

V: TRBV30
J: TRBJ1-1
D: TRBD1
size: -
CDR3: CAWSGGSGTGADTEAFF
DNA: TGTGCCTGGAGTGGGGGTTCCGGGACAGGGGCGGACACTGAAGCTTTCTTT

V: TRBV27
J: TRBJ1-6
D: TRBD1
size: -
CDR3: CASRTGGTTYNSPLHF
DNA: TGTGCCAGCAGGACAGGGGGGACTACTTATAATTCACCCCTCCACTTT

V: TRBV7-9
J: TRBJ1-6
D: TRBD1
size: -
CDR3: CASSRQGPNSPLHF
DNA: TGTGCCAGCAGCCGACAGGGCCCAAATTCACCCCTCCACTTT

V: TRBV5-1
J: TRBJ2-1
D: -
size: -
CDR3: CASSATSRPIDEQFF
DNA: TGCGCCAGCAGCGCCACTAGCAGACCCATTGATGAGCAGTTCTTC

V: TRBV27
J: TRBJ2-4
D: TRBD1
size: -
CDR3: CASSLSYRQGIGRNIQYF
DNA: TGTGCCAGCAGTTTGTCCTATCGACAGGGGATAGGAAGGAACATTCAGTACTTC

V: TRBV5-1
J: TRBJ2-2
D: -
size: -
CDR3: CASSSTGNTGELFF
DNA: TGCGCCAGCAGCTCCACAGGAAACACCGGGGAGCTGTTTTTT

V: TRBV2
J: TRBJ1-4
D: -
size: -
CDR3: CASTQGAGGNEKLFF
DNA: TGTGCCAGCACCCAAGGGGCAGGTGGCAATGAAAAACTGTTTTTT

V: TRBV7-8
J: TRBJ2-5
D: TRBD1
size: -
CDR3: CASSQGVLNSETQYF
DNA: TGTGCCAGCAGCCAGGGGGTCCTCAATAGTGAGACCCAGTACTTC

V: TRBV18
J: TRBJ1-5
D: -
size: -
CDR3: CASSPGSNQPQHF
DNA: TGTGCCAGCTCACCAGGGAGTAATCAGCCCCAGCATTTT

V: TRBV4-1
J: TRBJ2-5
D: -
size: few
CDR3: CASSQDLGSGTETQYF
DNA: TGCGCCAGCAGCCAAGATCTGGGTAGCGGAACGGAGACCCAGTACTTC

V: TRBV6-1
J: TRBJ1-2
D: TRBD1
size: -
CDR3: CASRGFETGEGYTF
DNA: TGTGCCAGCAGGGGGTTCGAGACAGGGGAAGGCTACACCTTC

V: TRBV2
J: TRBJ2-7
D: TRBD1
size: -
CDR3: CASSRDRVEEQYF
DNA: TGTGCCAGCTCCCGGGACAGGGTAGAAGAGCAGTACTTC

V: TRBV14
J: TRBJ1-6
D: -
size: -
CDR3: CASSQYRVANSPLHF
DNA: TGTGCCAGCAGCCAATACAGGGTAGCGAATTCACCCCTCCACTTT

V: TRBV5-5
J: TRBJ2-5
D: -
size: -
CDR3: CASSPSVGGLMQTQYF
DNA: TGTGCCAGCAGCCCCTCGGTTGGAGGGCTGATGCAGACCCAGTACTTC

V: TRBV11-2
J: TRBJ2-7
D: -
size: -
CDR3: CASSFLYEQYF
DNA: TGTGCCAGCAGTTTCCTCTACGAGCAGTACTTC

V: TRBV19
J: TRBJ2-2
D: TRBD1
size: -
CDR3: CASSGQGWTGELFF
DNA: TGTGCCAGTAGTGGACAGGGGTGGACCGGGGAGCTGTTTTTT

V: TRBV28
J: TRBJ2-7
D: -
size: -
CDR3: CASTIGGYEQYF
DNA: TGTGCCAGCACAATTGGAGGCTACGAGCAGTACTTC

V: TRBV7-9
J: TRBJ2-1
D: TRBD2
size: -
CDR3: CASSAGGGANEQFF
DNA: TGTGCCAGCAGCGCGGGGGGTGGGGCGAATGAGCAGTTCTTC

V: TRBV4-1
J: TRBJ2-1
D: TRBD1
size: -
CDR3: CASSRSLLAGPGGNEQFF
DNA: TGCGCCAGCAGTCGTAGTCTGTTGGCCGGTCCAGGGGGCAATGAGCAGTTCTTC

V: TRBV6-4
J: TRBJ2-2
D: TRBD2
size: -
CDR3: CASSSGSYSTGELFF
DNA: TGTGCCAGCAGTAGCGGGAGCTACTCCACCGGGGAGCTGTTTTTT

V: TRBV5-6
J: TRBJ2-7
D: TRBD1
size: -
CDR3: CASSSDREFSYEQYF
DNA: TGTGCCAGCAGCTCGGACAGGGAGTTTTCCTACGAGCAGTACTTC

V: TRBV6-5
J: TRBJ2-7
D: -
size: -
CDR3: CASSLMTGSEQYF
DNA: TGTGCCAGCAGCCTCATGACGGGGTCCGAGCAGTACTTC

V: TRBV6-1
J: TRBJ1-5
D: -
size: once
CDR3: CASSYGNQPQHF
DNA: TGTGCCAGTTCGTATGGCAATCAGCCCCAGCATTTT

V: TRBV7-2
J: TRBJ2-3
D: -
size: -
CDR3: CASSPRRTTAGNYTDTQYF
DNA: TGTGCCAGCAGCCCTAGGAGAACGACGGCGGGGAACTACACAGATACGCAGTATTTT

V: TRBV19
J: TRBJ2-7
D: -
size: -
CDR3: CASSSQVGSYEQYF
DNA: TGCGCCAGTAGTAGTCAGGTCGGCTCCTACGAGCAGTACTTC

V: TRBV6-6
J: TRBJ1-4
D: TRBD1
size: -
CDR3: CASSGTGPGEKLLF
DNA: TGTGCCAGCAGTGGGACAGGGCCCGGTGAAAAACTGCTTTTT

V: TRBV6-1
J: TRBJ2-3
D: -
size: -
CDR3: CASSGPQGGRTTDTQYF
DNA: TGTGCCAGCAGTGGCCCACAGGGCGGGAGAACCACAGATACGCAGTATTTT

V: TRBV10-3
J: TRBJ2-5
D: -
size: -
CDR3: CAISESRQLQETQYF
DNA: TGTGCCATCAGTGAGTCGCGACAGCTCCAAGAGACCCAGTACTTC

V: TRBV30
J: TRBJ2-2
D: TRBD2
size: -
CDR3: CAWSPGTSGGVTGELFF
DNA: TGTGCCTGGAGCCCCGGGACTAGCGGGGGGGTGACCGGGGAGCTGTTTTTT

V: TRBV2
J: TRBJ2-1
D: TRBD2
size: -
CDR3: CAGLAVEQFF
DNA: TGTGCCGGACTAGCGGTTGAGCAGTTCTTC

V: TRBV28
J: TRBJ2-3
D: TRBD1
size: -
CDR3: CASSPEQGPTDTQYF
DNA: TGTGCCAGCAGTCCGGAACAGGGGCCCACAGATACGCAGTATTTT

V: TRBV11-2
J: TRBJ1-1
D: -
size: few
CDR3: CASSLGGTRETEAFF
DNA: TGTGCCAGCAGCTTAGGGGGCACCCGGGAGACTGAAGCTTTCTTT

V: TRBV11-1
J: TRBJ2-7
D: -
size: -
CDR3: CASSLGRRTYEQYF
DNA: TGTGCCAGCAGCTTAGGTAGGAGGACCTACGAGCAGTACTTC

V: TRBV11-1
J: TRBJ2-7
D: TRBD2
size: -
CDR3: CASSSTSEAYEQYF
DNA: TGTGCCAGCAGCTCCACTAGCGAGGCCTACGAGCAGTACTTC

V: TRBV27
J: TRBJ1-1
D: -
size: -
CDR3: CASGGGTEAFF
DNA: TGTGCCAGCGGGGGGGGAACTGAAGCTTTCTTT